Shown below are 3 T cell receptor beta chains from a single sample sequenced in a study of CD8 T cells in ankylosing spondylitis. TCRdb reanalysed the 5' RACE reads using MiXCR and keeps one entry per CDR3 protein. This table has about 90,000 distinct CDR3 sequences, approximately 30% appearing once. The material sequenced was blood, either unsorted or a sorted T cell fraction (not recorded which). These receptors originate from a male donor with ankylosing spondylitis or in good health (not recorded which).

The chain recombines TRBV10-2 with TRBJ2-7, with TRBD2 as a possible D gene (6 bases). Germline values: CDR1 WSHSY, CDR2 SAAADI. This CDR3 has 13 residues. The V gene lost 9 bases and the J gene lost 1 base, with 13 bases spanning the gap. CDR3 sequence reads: CASNWDFSYEQYF. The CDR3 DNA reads TGCGCCAGTAACTGGGACTTTTCCTACGAGCAGTACTTC.

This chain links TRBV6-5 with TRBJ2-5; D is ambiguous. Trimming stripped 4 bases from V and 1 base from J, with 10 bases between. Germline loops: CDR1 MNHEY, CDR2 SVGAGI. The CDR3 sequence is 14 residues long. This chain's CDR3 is CASSSQEFQETQYF. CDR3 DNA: TGTGCCAGCAGTTCTCAGGAATTCCAAGAGACCCAGTACTTC.

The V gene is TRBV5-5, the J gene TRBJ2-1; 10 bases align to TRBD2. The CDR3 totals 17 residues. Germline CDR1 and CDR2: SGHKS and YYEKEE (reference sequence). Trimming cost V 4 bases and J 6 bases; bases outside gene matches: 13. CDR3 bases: TGTGCCAGCAGCCCGGGGGGTAGCGGGGGGACTTCCAATGAGCAGTTCTTC. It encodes CASSPGGSGGTSNEQFF.